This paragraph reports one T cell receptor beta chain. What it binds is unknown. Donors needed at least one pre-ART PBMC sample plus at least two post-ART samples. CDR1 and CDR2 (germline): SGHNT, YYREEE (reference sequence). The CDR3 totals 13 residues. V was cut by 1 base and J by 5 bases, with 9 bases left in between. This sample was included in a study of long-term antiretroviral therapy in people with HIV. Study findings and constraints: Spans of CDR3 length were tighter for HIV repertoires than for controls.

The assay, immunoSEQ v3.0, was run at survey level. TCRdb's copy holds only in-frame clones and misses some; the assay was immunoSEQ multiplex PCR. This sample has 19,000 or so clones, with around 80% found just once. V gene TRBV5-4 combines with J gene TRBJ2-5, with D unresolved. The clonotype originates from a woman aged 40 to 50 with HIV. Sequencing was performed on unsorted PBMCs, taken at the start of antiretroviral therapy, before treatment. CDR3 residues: CASSLQASETQYF. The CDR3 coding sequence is TGTGCCAGCAGCTTGCAAGCTTCGGAGACCCAGTACTTC.